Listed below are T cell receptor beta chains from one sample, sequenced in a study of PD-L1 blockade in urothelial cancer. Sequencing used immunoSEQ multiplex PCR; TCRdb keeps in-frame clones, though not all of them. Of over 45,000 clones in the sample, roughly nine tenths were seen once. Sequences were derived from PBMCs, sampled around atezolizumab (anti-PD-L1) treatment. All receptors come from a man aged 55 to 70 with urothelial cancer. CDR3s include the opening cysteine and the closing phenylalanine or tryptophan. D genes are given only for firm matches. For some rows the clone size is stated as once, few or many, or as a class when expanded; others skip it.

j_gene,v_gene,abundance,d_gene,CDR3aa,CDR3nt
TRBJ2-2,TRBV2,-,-,CASSEVADTGELFF,TGTGCCAGCAGTGAAGTGGCGGACACCGGGGAGCTGTTTTTT
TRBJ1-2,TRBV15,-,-,CATSRDQGNYGYTF,TGTGCCACCAGCAGAGATCAGGGTAACTATGGCTACACCTTC
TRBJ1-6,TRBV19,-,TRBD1,CASGTGGAPASPLHF,TGTGCCAGCGGGACAGGGGGCGCTCCCGCCTCACCCCTCCACTTT
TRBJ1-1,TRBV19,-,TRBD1,CASSIQGADTEAFF,TGTGCCAGTAGTATACAGGGGGCGGACACTGAAGCTTTCTTT
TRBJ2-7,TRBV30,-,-,CAWSIGTPTYEQYF,TGTGCCTGGAGTATTGGGACTCCGACCTACGAGCAGTACTTC
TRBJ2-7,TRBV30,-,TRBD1,CAGAPDRYHEQYF,TGTGCCGGAGCACCGGACAGGTATCACGAGCAGTACTTC
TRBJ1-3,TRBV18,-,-,CASSPTYISGNTIYF,TGTGCCAGCTCACCCACATACATCTCTGGAAACACCATATATTTT
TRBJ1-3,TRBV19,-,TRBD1,CASTDRGDTIYF,TGTGCCAGTACTGACAGGGGTGACACCATATATTTT
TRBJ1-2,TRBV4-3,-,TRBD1,CASSQPGQRNYGYTF,TGCGCCAGCAGCCAGCCGGGACAGAGAAACTATGGCTACACCTTC
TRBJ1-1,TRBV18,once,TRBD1,CASSPSQGLDTEAFF,TGTGCCAGCTCGCCCTCACAGGGGTTGGACACTGAAGCTTTCTTT
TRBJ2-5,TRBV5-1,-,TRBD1,CASRVGTGQETQYF,TGCGCCAGCAGGGTCGGGACAGGGCAAGAGACCCAGTACTTC
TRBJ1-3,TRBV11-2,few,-,CASSIQGSRNTIYF,TGTGCCAGCAGCATCCAGGGTTCTAGAAACACCATATATTTT
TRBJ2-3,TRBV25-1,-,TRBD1,CASAGTGGTDTQYF,TGTGCCAGCGCCGGGACAGGGGGAACAGATACGCAGTATTTT
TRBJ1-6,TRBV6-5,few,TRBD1,CASYRGLNSPLHF,TGTGCCAGTTACAGGGGGCTAAATTCACCCCTCCACTTT
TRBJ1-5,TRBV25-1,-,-,CASSLTGSNQPQHF,TGTGCCAGCAGCCTAACGGGGAGCAATCAGCCCCAGCATTTT
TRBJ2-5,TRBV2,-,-,CASTQGGETQYF,TGTGCCAGCACCCAGGGTGGAGAGACCCAGTACTTC
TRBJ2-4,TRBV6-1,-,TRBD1,CASSADRFNIQYF,TGTGCCAGCAGTGCGGACAGGTTTAACATTCAGTACTTC
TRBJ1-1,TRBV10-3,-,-,CAISGTENTEAFF,TGTGCCATCAGTGGGACAGAGAACACTGAAGCTTTCTTT
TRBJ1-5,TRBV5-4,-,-,CASSAQGSGQPQHF,TGTGCCAGCAGCGCTCAGGGCAGTGGTCAGCCCCAGCATTTT
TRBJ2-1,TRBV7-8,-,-,CASSLTLELPFF,TGTGCCAGCAGCTTAACCCTAGAACTGCCGTTCTTC
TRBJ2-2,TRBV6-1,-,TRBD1,CASGTGNTGELFF,TGTGCCAGCGGGACAGGGAACACCGGGGAGCTGTTTTTT